This is a list of T cell receptor beta chains from one sample in a study of control samples from healthy donors and cancer patients. TCRdb keeps only in-frame clones here, not all; method: immunoSEQ multiplex PCR. The sample records about 120,000 clones, 92% being singletons. Source material: blood. The receptors were gathered from a woman aged 45-65 years in good health. The CDR3 runs from the conserved cysteine through the conserved F or W. A D gene is named only where the DNA matches it firmly. Where a row states a size, it is once, few, many or the class of an expanded clone; other rows omit it.

d_gene	j_gene	v_gene	abundance	CDR3nt	CDR3aa
-	TRBJ2-1	TRBV10-3	-	TGTGCCATCAGTGTAGGGGGTGAGCAGTTCTTC	CAISVGGEQFF
TRBD1	TRBJ1-2	TRBV5-6	-	TGTGCCAGCAGCTTACAGGGGGCTTCTCTGACTAACTATGGCTACACCTTC	CASSLQGASLTNYGYTF
TRBD1	TRBJ1-2	TRBV7-2	-	TGTGCCAGCAGTTCGACAGGGCGAGGCTATGGCTACACCTTC	CASSSTGRGYGYTF
TRBD2	TRBJ2-2	TRBV6-5	few	TGTGCCAGCAGCGGGACTAGTGAGGCCGGGGAGCTGTTTTTT	CASSGTSEAGELFF
-	TRBJ2-7	TRBV19	-	TGTGCCAGTAGTCAGTTACAGGGCCTTGGGTTCGACGAGCAGTACTTC	CASSQLQGLGFDEQYF
TRBD2	TRBJ2-1	TRBV5-1	-	TGCGCCAGCAGCTTCCCGGGGGGGAGCAATGAGCAGTTCTTC	CASSFPGGSNEQFF
-	TRBJ2-7	TRBV25-1	-	TGTGCTACAAGAGCACCTAGTACTCCCTACGAGCAGTACTTC	CATRAPSTPYEQYF
-	TRBJ1-2	TRBV30	-	TGTGCCTGGAGTTCTTTGTTAGGCTACACCTTC	CAWSSLLGYTF
TRBD1	TRBJ1-5	TRBV15	-	TGTGCCACCAGCACCGACAGGGGGGATACTCCCCAGCATTTT	CATSTDRGDTPQHF
TRBD1	TRBJ1-5	TRBV4-1	-	TGCGCCAGCAGCCAATACAGGGGTCAGCCCCAGCATTTT	CASSQYRGQPQHF
-	TRBJ2-7	TRBV7-8	-	TGTGCCAGCAGCCGAGCCCGGGGGCTATACGAGCAGTACTTC	CASSRARGLYEQYF
TRBD1	TRBJ1-2	TRBV6-5	once	TGTGCCAGCAGCCCGACAGGGAACTATGGCTACACCTTC	CASSPTGNYGYTF
TRBD2	TRBJ2-7	TRBV28	-	TGTGCCAGCAGTCGACTAGCGGGAGGACCCTACGAGCAGTACTTC	CASSRLAGGPYEQYF
-	TRBJ1-6	TRBV4-1	-	TGCGCCAGCAGCCAATTAAACCTTAATTCACCCCTCCACTTT	CASSQLNLNSPLHF
-	TRBJ2-5	TRBV2	-	TGTGCCAGCAGTGGGGAGACCCAGTACTTC	CASSGETQYF
TRBD1	TRBJ1-2	TRBV14	-	TGTGCCAGCAGCCAAGGGGACAGGGTGCGTGGCTACACCTTC	CASSQGDRVRGYTF
-	TRBJ1-5	TRBV7-2	-	TGTGCCAGCACCTCAATAGGGAATAGCAATCAGCCCCAGCATTTT	CASTSIGNSNQPQHF
TRBD1	TRBJ2-7	TRBV5-1	-	TGCGCCAGCAGCTTGGGACAGGGGGCCTCCTACGAGCAGTACTTC	CASSLGQGASYEQYF
-	TRBJ1-2	TRBV3-1/TRBV3-2	-	TGTGCCAGCAGCCCCGAGATCAGGACTGGCTACACCTTC	CASSPEIRTGYTF
-	TRBJ2-1	TRBV6-5	-	TGTGCCAGCAGTTACTCAAGGACAGTGGCGTCTGAGCAGTTCTTC	CASSYSRTVASEQFF
-	TRBJ1-6	TRBV5-4	-	TGTGCCACGAGCGGGGGCCCTACCAATAATTCACCCCTCCACTTT	CATSGGPTNNSPLHF
-	TRBJ2-1	TRBV6-6	-	TGTGCCAGCAGGGATCCAGGTTGGTCCTACAATGAGCAGTTCTTC	CASRDPGWSYNEQFF
TRBD1	TRBJ2-7	TRBV7-2	-	TGTGCCAGCAGCCCAGGGGGAAACTTAGGCGAGCAGTACTTC	CASSPGGNLGEQYF
-	TRBJ1-5	TRBV6-1	-	TGTGCCAGCAGTGAATTTTCGGGGGCCGGCAATCAGCCCCAGCATTTT	CASSEFSGAGNQPQHF
-	TRBJ1-6	TRBV19	-	TGTGCCAGTAGTCGGCCAAACAGGGTAAAAGGGGATTCACCCCTCCACTTT	CASSRPNRVKGDSPLHF
-	TRBJ2-5	TRBV7-8	-	TGTGCCAGCAGCTTAGTACTACGCCAAGAGACCCAGTACTTC	CASSLVLRQETQYF
-	TRBJ1-1	TRBV18	-	TGTGCCAGCTCACCCACAGAGAACACTGAAGCTTTCTTT	CASSPTENTEAFF
-	TRBJ2-2	TRBV19	-	TGTGCCAGTAGTATGAACACCGGGGAGCTGTTTTTT	CASSMNTGELFF
TRBD1	TRBJ1-5	TRBV30	-	TGTGCCTGGACCCAGGGGGGCCGCAGTCAGCCCCAGCATTTT	CAWTQGGRSQPQHF
-	TRBJ2-3	TRBV12-3/TRBV12-4	-	TGTGCCAGCAGTTTAGTACAGGATACGCAGTATTTT	CASSLVQDTQYF
TRBD2	TRBJ2-5	TRBV19	-	TGTGCCAGTAGTTACGGACTAGCGGGAGTAGAGACCCAGTACTTC	CASSYGLAGVETQYF
TRBD2	TRBJ2-7	TRBV28	few	TGTGCCAGCAGTGGGGGGGGTGAGGTCGAGCAGTACTTC	CASSGGGEVEQYF
TRBD1	TRBJ2-7	TRBV30	-	TGTGCCTGGAGAGGGGGCTCCTCCGCTGGGGAGCAGTACTTC	CAWRGGSSAGEQYF
TRBD1	TRBJ2-1	TRBV5-1	-	TGCGCCAGCACCTACTGGAATTCTACAGGGACAGTAACCTACAATGAGCAGTTCTTC	CASTYWNSTGTVTYNEQFF